A single sample is the source of the 11 T cell receptor beta chains below, sequenced in a study of T cell changes during pregnancy in multiple sclerosis. TCRdb's copy holds only in-frame clones and misses some; the assay was immunoSEQ multiplex PCR. Among around 80,000 clones listed, around 94% were seen once. Material: peripheral blood, obtained before pregnancy. The receptors were sampled from a female donor with multiple sclerosis, enrolled in a pregnancy study.

The chain employs TRBV5-1 and TRBJ2-7; TRBD1 agrees at 10 bases. The trim removed 3 bases at V and 3 bases at J, leaving 0 bases unmatched. Germline V CDR1 and CDR2: SGHRS, YFSETQ. CDR3 size: 13 residues. The CDR3 nucleotides read TGCGCCAGCAGCTGGACAGGGGGCTACGAGCAGTACTTC. Translated: CASSWTGGYEQYF.

This chain connects TRBV7-9 to TRBJ1-2; 8 bases agree with TRBD1. The J segment lost 4 bases and the V segment lost 1 base, leaving 5 bases of the junction unmatched. Germline-derived CDR1 and CDR2 are SEHNR and FQNEAQ (reference sequence). The CDR3 is 15 amino acids. CDR3: CASSLVVGQGYGYTF. CDR3 DNA sequence: TGTGCCAGCAGCTTAGTCGTCGGACAGGGCTATGGCTACACCTTC. The full variable domain, with the rest looked up from reference TRBV7-9 and TRBJ1-2, is DTGVSQNPRHKITKRGQNVTFRCDPISEHNRLYWYRQTLGQGPEFLTYFQNEAQLEKSRLLSDRFSAERPKGSFSTLEIQRTEQGDSAMYLCASSLVVGQGYGYTFGSGTRLTVV.

The chain uses TRBV11-2 and TRBJ2-3; 11 bases line up with TRBD2. Per the germline V gene, CDR1 is SGHAT and CDR2 is FQNNGV. V lost 5 bases, J lost 0 bases, and 10 bases stayed unmatched. The CDR3 is made up of 18 amino acids. The chain's CDR3 is CASSLRRRTSGSTDTQYF. CDR3 coding DNA: TGTGCCAGCAGCCTCCGGAGGAGGACTAGCGGGAGCACAGATACGCAGTATTTT.

The chain has TRBV7-6 and TRBJ2-2; perhaps TRBD1 as D (6 bases). The CDR3 covers 15 residues. Looked up from germline, CDR1 is SGHVS and CDR2 is FNYEAQ. Trimming removed 4 bases from V and 1 base from J, with 10 bases in between. The DNA for the CDR3 is TGTGCCAGCAGCTCGACAGGCCTGAACACCGGGGAGCTGTTTTTT. Protein product: CASSSTGLNTGELFF.

The chain joins TRBV6-6 to TRBJ1-5, with TRBD1 matching over 11 bases. Germline lookup yields CDR1 MNHNY and CDR2 SVGAGI (reference sequence). Germline trimming cut 2 bases from V and 7 bases from J; bases unmatched to any gene: 4. The CDR3 extends over 15 amino acids. The CDR3 reads CASSYPGTGGQPQHF. CDR3 in DNA: TGTGCCAGCAGTTACCCCGGGACAGGGGGGCAGCCCCAGCATTTT.

V is TRBV6-6 and J is TRBJ2-3; 8 bases agree with TRBD2. CDR3 length: 15 amino acids. V was pared by 5 bases and J by 0 bases, with 4 bases of the junction left unmatched. Germline loops: CDR1 MNHNY, CDR2 SVGAGI (reference sequence). The CDR3 sequence: CASSRLATSTDTQYF. The CDR3 region has the DNA TGTGCCAGCAGTCGACTAGCGACTAGCACAGATACGCAGTATTTT.

The chain joins TRBV14 to TRBJ2-7, with 7 bases that match TRBD1. Germline V lookup: CDR1 SGHDN, CDR2 FVKESK. The CDR3 loop spans 18 amino acids. V shed 2 bases, J shed 2 bases, and the junction held 15 bases outside the gene matches. The CDR3 DNA sequence: TGTGCCAGCAGCCAATGGTCCTCCGGGACAGCAATGACCTACGAGCAGTACTTC. Translated, it gives CASSQWSSGTAMTYEQYF.

This clone was picked up one time. J is TRBJ2-7 and V is TRBV19, with TRBD2 identical over 8 bases. J lost 4 bases, V lost 9 bases, and 14 bases had no gene match. The length of the CDR3 is 15 residues. The germline gives CDR1 LNHDA, CDR2 SQIVND (reference sequence). This CDR3 is CASSTAGGPPYEQYF. The CDR3 DNA reads TGTGCCAGCAGCACGGCGGGAGGCCCTCCGTACGAGCAGTACTTC. The entire variable domain, with the rest obtained from reference TRBV19 and TRBJ2-7, is as follows: DGGITQSPKYLFRKEGQNVTLSCEQNLNHDAMYWYRQDPGQGLRLIYYSQIVNDFQKGDIAEGYSVSREKKESFPLTVTSAQKNPTAFYLCASSTAGGPPYEQYFGPGTRLTVT.

This chain uses TRBV15 with TRBJ2-1, with D maybe TRBD2 (6 bases). Germline CDR1 and CDR2: LNHNV and YYDKDF (reference sequence). The CDR3 has 18 amino acids. The V end lost 6 bases, the J end lost 0 bases, and 21 bases lay between the germline ends. The CDR3 sequence is CATRKVEEGLSSYNEQFF. The CDR3 DNA reads TGTGCCACCAGAAAAGTCGAGGAGGGACTGAGCTCCTACAATGAGCAGTTCTTC.

The J gene is TRBJ2-3, the V gene TRBV9, with 9 positions matching TRBD1. The CDR3 consists of 16 residues. Trimming took 4 bases from V and 4 from J; bases not matched to a gene: 10. Germline-derived CDR1 and CDR2 are SGDLS and YYNGEE. The CDR3 bases are TGTGCCAGCAGCCTGATACAGGGGGCTGTAGCAGATACGCAGTATTTT. It is translated as CASSLIQGAVADTQYF.

This clone was found once. The V call is TRBV6-5, the J call TRBJ2-1; D remains unclear. Per the germline V gene, CDR1 is MNHEY and CDR2 is SVGAGI. This CDR3 has 13 amino acids. V was cut by 0 bases and J by 4 bases, with 4 bases left in between. The CDR3 spells CASSYSAYNEQFF. The CDR3 region has the DNA TGTGCCAGCAGTTACTCAGCTTACAATGAGCAGTTCTTC.